The T cell receptor beta chain described here comes from a study of blood T cell repertoires in COVID-19. The wider study: Acute and convalescent COVID-19 samples came from the United States, Italy and Spain. T cells, B-cell-depleted T cells, or PBMCs provided the cDNA or gDNA that served as material.

Per the study methods: For nucleated cells, counts were estimated from reference gene primer amplification. Sequencing was performed with immunoSEQ multiplex PCR; in TCRdb, only in-frame clones are kept and a portion is missing. D and trimming come from the DNA, and the V and J calls and clone size come from that table. The table lists tens of thousands of clones, around four fifths of them singletons, with 40% to 45% in the top ten. The source is a human donor in a cohort sampled during active COVID-19. Sample: peripheral blood.

The CDR3 DNA sequence: TGTGCCACCAGTGACTTCGGACAGGGTCTTCGAGATACGCAGTATTTT. Protein: CATSDFGQGLRDTQYF. This chain joins TRBV24-1 and TRBJ2-3; 8 positions agree with TRBD1. This CDR3 has 16 amino acids. Germline CDR1 reads KGHDR; CDR2 reads SFDVKD. Trimming cost V 4 bases and J 5 bases; bases outside gene matches: 10.